Listed below are T cell receptor beta chains from one sample, sequenced in a study of CD8 T cells in Susac syndrome. Using its own MiXCR run on the immunoSEQ multiplex PCR reads, TCRdb lists one record per CDR3 protein. The sample includes under 200,000 distinct CDR3 sequences, around 94% of them seen just once. Sequenced sample: CD4+ T cells from PBMCs. The receptors derive from a human donor with Susac syndrome. Each CDR3 is given with its conserved first and last residue. The D gene is left open where the match is weak.

V,D,J,CDR3,DNA
TRBV2,-,TRBJ1-5,CASSENREKSQPQHF,TGTGCCAGCAGTGAAAACAGGGAGAAAAGTCAGCCCCAGCATTTT
TRBV2,-,TRBJ2-1,CASSPSRAIEQFF,TGTGCCAGCAGTCCAAGCCGGGCGATTGAGCAGTTCTTC
TRBV15,-,TRBJ1-2,CATSFLSVGQDGYTF,TGTGCCACCAGCTTCTTGTCGGTAGGTCAGGATGGCTACACCTTC
TRBV5-1,-,TRBJ2-3,CASSPRSTRDTDTQYF,TGCGCCAGCAGCCCCCGCTCCACCAGGGATACAGATACGCAGTATTTT
TRBV29-1,TRBD2,TRBJ2-1,CSVALAGGRSYNEQFF,TGCAGCGTTGCCCTAGCGGGGGGGCGCTCCTACAATGAGCAGTTCTTC
TRBV6-5,TRBD1,TRBJ1-6,CASSSYDRVYGTLHF,TGTGCCAGCAGTTCTTACGACAGGGTGTATGGAACCCTCCACTTT
TRBV20-1,-,TRBJ1-6,CSAPGGPSPLHF,TGCAGTGCTCCGGGCGGCCCCTCACCCCTCCACTTT
TRBV20-1,TRBD1,TRBJ1-4,CSAHQTGGHEKLFF,TGCAGTGCTCATCAGACAGGGGGTCACGAAAAACTGTTTTTT
TRBV2,-,TRBJ1-4,CASTSYEKLFF,TGTGCCAGCACCTCGTATGAAAAACTGTTTTTT
TRBV6-4,-,TRBJ2-1,CARLDLSGNEQFF,TGTGCCAGACTAGACCTTTCGGGCAATGAGCAGTTCTTC
TRBV5-6,TRBD2,TRBJ2-1,CASSTAAGEVNEQFF,TGTGCCAGCAGCACAGCGGCGGGGGAAGTCAATGAGCAGTTCTTC
TRBV12-3/TRBV12-4,TRBD2,TRBJ2-5,CASSLTSGLGGTQYF,TGTGCCAGCAGTCTAACTAGCGGGCTGGGGGGGACCCAGTACTTC
TRBV7-9,-,TRBJ1-1,CASRPRDEAFF,TGTGCCAGCAGGCCCCGGGACGAAGCTTTCTTT
TRBV2,TRBD1,TRBJ1-6,CASSRDRVSSPLHF,TGTGCCAGCAGTAGGGACAGGGTCTCGTCACCCCTCCACTTT
TRBV9,-,TRBJ1-2,CASSVGGQGNYGYTF,TGTGCCAGCAGCGTAGGAGGTCAGGGGAACTATGGCTACACCTTC
TRBV4-3,TRBD1,TRBJ2-7,CASSQAGTGVYEQYF,TGCGCCAGCAGCCAAGCCGGGACAGGGGTGTACGAGCAGTACTTC
TRBV2,-,TRBJ2-1,CASSEQDNEQFF,TGTGCCAGCAGTGAGCAGGATAATGAGCAGTTCTTC
TRBV20-1,-,TRBJ2-1,CSARRGLQNEQFF,TGCAGTGCTAGGCGGGGGCTCCAGAATGAGCAGTTCTTC
TRBV14,TRBD2,TRBJ2-1,CASSHRAGGGEQFF,TGTGCCAGCAGCCACCGGGCGGGGGGTGGAGAGCAGTTCTTC
TRBV9,TRBD1,TRBJ2-7,CASSRRGLTDEQYF,TGTGCCAGCAGCAGAAGGGGGCTCACGGACGAGCAGTACTTC
TRBV6-1,TRBD1,TRBJ2-7,CASSNGGDRGRNEQYF,TGTGCCAGCAGCAACGGCGGGGACAGGGGGAGGAACGAGCAGTACTTC
TRBV20-1,-,TRBJ1-4,CSARDRWGLFF,TGCAGTGCTAGAGATCGGTGGGGACTGTTTTTT
TRBV5-1,TRBD2,TRBJ2-5,CASSLDLAGETQYF,TGCGCCAGCAGCTTGGACCTAGCGGGGGAGACCCAGTACTTC
TRBV27,-,TRBJ1-2,CASRRGRLVDGYTF,TGTGCCAGCAGGCGGGGGCGGTTAGTAGATGGCTACACCTTC
TRBV29-1,-,TRBJ1-1,CSVEVGGRTEAFF,TGCAGCGTTGAAGTAGGGGGGCGAACTGAAGCTTTCTTT
TRBV20-1,-,TRBJ1-5,CSARPATGSGNQPQHF,TGCAGTGCTAGGCCGGCTACAGGGAGCGGCAATCAGCCCCAGCATTTT
TRBV5-4,TRBD2,TRBJ2-1,CASSPGGLAGTEQFF,TGTGCCAGCAGCCCTGGCGGGCTAGCGGGGACTGAGCAGTTCTTC
TRBV3-1,-,TRBJ1-1,CASGQMNTEAFF,TGTGCCAGCGGACAGATGAACACTGAAGCTTTCTTT
TRBV6-5,TRBD1,TRBJ2-7,CASRATGQGGEQYF,TGTGCCAGCAGAGCTACGGGACAGGGAGGCGAGCAGTACTTC
TRBV20-1,TRBD2,TRBJ2-5,CSATSGIQETQYF,TGCAGTGCAACAAGCGGGATACAAGAGACCCAGTACTTC
TRBV25-1,TRBD1,TRBJ2-2,CASSEQGAGTGELFF,TGTGCCAGCAGTGAGCAGGGGGCGGGCACCGGGGAGCTGTTTTTT
TRBV3-1,-,TRBJ2-3,CASSRGNTQYF,TGTGCCAGCAGCCGAGGGAATACGCAGTATTTT
TRBV5-6,-,TRBJ1-1,CASSQGHDYTEAFF,TGTGCCAGCAGCCAGGGACACGACTACACTGAAGCTTTCTTT
TRBV2,-,TRBJ2-7,CASRGTGQREQYF,TGTGCCAGCAGGGGAACAGGGCAACGAGAGCAGTACTTC
TRBV25-1,-,TRBJ2-6,CASSESAVGANVLTF,TGTGCCAGCAGTGAGTCTGCCGTTGGGGCCAACGTCCTGACTTTC
TRBV4-1,TRBD2,TRBJ2-1,CASSQQDGGAVRYEQFF,TGCGCCAGCAGCCAACAAGACGGGGGGGCAGTTCGTTATGAGCAGTTCTTC
TRBV27,-,TRBJ2-1,CASISKGIKEQFF,TGTGCCAGCATCTCAAAGGGGATTAAGGAGCAGTTCTTC
TRBV5-1,-,TRBJ1-1,CASSADYGRVNTEAFF,TGCGCCAGCAGCGCGGACTATGGACGGGTGAACACTGAAGCTTTCTTT
TRBV5-1,-,TRBJ2-1,CASSGEGSNEQFF,TGCGCCAGCAGTGGAGAGGGGAGCAATGAGCAGTTCTTC
TRBV20-1,-,TRBJ2-3,CSLGRGTDTQYF,TGCAGCTTGGGCCGTGGCACAGATACGCAGTATTTT
TRBV20-1,TRBD1,TRBJ2-5,CSADREETQYF,TGCAGTGCTGACAGGGAGGAGACCCAGTACTTC
TRBV9,-,TRBJ1-6,CASSVSGQSSYNSPLHF,TGTGCCAGCAGCGTATCTGGACAGAGCTCCTATAATTCACCCCTCCACTTT